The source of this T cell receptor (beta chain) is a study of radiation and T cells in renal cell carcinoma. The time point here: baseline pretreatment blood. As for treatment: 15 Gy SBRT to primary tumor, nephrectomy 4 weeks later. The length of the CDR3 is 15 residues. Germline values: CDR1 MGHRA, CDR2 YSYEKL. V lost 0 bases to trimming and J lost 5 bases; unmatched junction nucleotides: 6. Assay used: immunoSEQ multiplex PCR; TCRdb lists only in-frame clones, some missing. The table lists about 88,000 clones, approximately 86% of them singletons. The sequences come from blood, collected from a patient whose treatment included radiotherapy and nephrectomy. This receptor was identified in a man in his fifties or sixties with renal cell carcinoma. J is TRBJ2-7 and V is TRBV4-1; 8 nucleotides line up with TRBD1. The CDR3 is CASSQEADRVDEQYF. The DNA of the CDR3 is TGCGCCAGCAGCCAAGAAGCGGACAGGGTCGACGAGCAGTACTTC.